The rows below give T cell receptor beta chains drawn from one sample of a study of radiation and T cells in renal cell carcinoma. Libraries were prepared by immunoSEQ multiplex PCR; TCRdb keeps only in-frame clonotypes and omits some of them. Among about 24,000 clones listed, 58% were seen once. The source was tumor tissue, collected from a patient whose treatment was nephrectomy without radiotherapy. These receptors were taken from a man aged 35 to 55 with renal cell carcinoma. Each CDR3 is given with its conserved first and last residue. A D gene is named only where the DNA matches it firmly.

D gene: .; J gene: TRBJ1-1; V gene: TRBV7-9; CDR3 protein: CASSLAPSGTEAFF
D gene: .; J gene: TRBJ1-5; V gene: TRBV5-1; CDR3 protein: CASSLGASQPQHF
D gene: .; J gene: TRBJ1-2; V gene: TRBV19; CDR3 protein: CASRGAAKANYGYTF
D gene: .; J gene: TRBJ1-3; V gene: TRBV4-1; CDR3 protein: CASSPLPGNTIYF
D gene: TRBD1; J gene: TRBJ2-7; V gene: TRBV5-1; CDR3 protein: CASSSAGGYTEQYF
D gene: .; J gene: TRBJ2-7; V gene: TRBV11-3; CDR3 protein: CASSLGGGYEQYF
D gene: TRBD1; J gene: TRBJ1-2; V gene: TRBV28; CDR3 protein: CASRTGRVDNYGYTF
D gene: .; J gene: TRBJ1-1; V gene: TRBV28; CDR3 protein: CASNEDFKGTEAFF
D gene: .; J gene: TRBJ1-1; V gene: TRBV5-4; CDR3 protein: CASSFGEGGEAFF
D gene: .; J gene: TRBJ2-2; V gene: TRBV7-9; CDR3 protein: CASTWSRTTGELFF
D gene: .; J gene: TRBJ2-1; V gene: TRBV5-4; CDR3 protein: CASSLELGAYNEQFF
D gene: .; J gene: TRBJ1-2; V gene: TRBV4-3; CDR3 protein: CASSQVAANYGYTF
D gene: TRBD2; J gene: TRBJ2-5; V gene: TRBV5-1; CDR3 protein: CASSLVAGGGGETQYF
D gene: .; J gene: TRBJ1-6; V gene: TRBV6-4; CDR3 protein: CASSPAPGGSPLHF
D gene: TRBD1; J gene: TRBJ2-1; V gene: TRBV25-1; CDR3 protein: CASSSGQVAGEQFF
D gene: TRBD2; J gene: TRBJ2-1; V gene: TRBV7-9; CDR3 protein: CASSFLAGGNNEQFF
D gene: .; J gene: TRBJ1-1; V gene: TRBV4-2; CDR3 protein: CASSRLPGESNTEAFF
D gene: .; J gene: TRBJ2-3; V gene: TRBV6-6; CDR3 protein: CASSYSNVRSTDTQYF
D gene: .; J gene: TRBJ1-6; V gene: TRBV5-1; CDR3 protein: CASSLLPEPDSPLHF
D gene: .; J gene: TRBJ1-1; V gene: TRBV6-6; CDR3 protein: CASSYRVEDTEAFF
D gene: .; J gene: TRBJ2-1; V gene: TRBV5-6; CDR3 protein: CASSLEQGRFNEQFF
D gene: TRBD1; J gene: TRBJ2-3; V gene: TRBV2; CDR3 protein: CASSVDRQDTQYF
D gene: TRBD1; J gene: TRBJ1-1; V gene: TRBV25-1; CDR3 protein: CASRPGGTGAEAFF
D gene: .; J gene: TRBJ2-4; V gene: TRBV27; CDR3 protein: CASSLSTIFKNIQYF
D gene: .; J gene: TRBJ2-5; V gene: TRBV9; CDR3 protein: CASSVAAGRQTQYF
D gene: TRBD1; J gene: TRBJ2-7; V gene: TRBV19; CDR3 protein: CASSGTGRYEQYF
D gene: TRBD1; J gene: TRBJ1-2; V gene: TRBV5-1; CDR3 protein: CASSLVRQGARGYTF
D gene: .; J gene: TRBJ1-2; V gene: TRBV10-1; CDR3 protein: CASSESKGYGYTF
D gene: .; J gene: TRBJ2-1; V gene: TRBV5-4; CDR3 protein: CASAAGGVIYNEQFF
D gene: .; J gene: TRBJ1-4; V gene: TRBV10-2; CDR3 protein: CASSLGGGGGEKLFF
D gene: .; J gene: TRBJ2-2; V gene: TRBV14; CDR3 protein: CASSQASAGELFF
D gene: .; J gene: TRBJ1-1; V gene: TRBV7-3; CDR3 protein: CASSLSPGNTEAFF
D gene: TRBD1; J gene: TRBJ1-5; V gene: TRBV4-3; CDR3 protein: CASSQGQGDEPQHF
D gene: TRBD1; J gene: TRBJ2-7; V gene: TRBV6-1; CDR3 protein: CASSEGTGLSYEQYF
D gene: .; J gene: TRBJ2-2; V gene: TRBV18; CDR3 protein: CASSRGDTGELFF
D gene: .; J gene: TRBJ1-5; V gene: TRBV6-5; CDR3 protein: CASSSHAWAQPQHF
D gene: TRBD1; J gene: TRBJ1-4; V gene: TRBV6-5; CDR3 protein: CASSYSGQPDEKLFF
D gene: .; J gene: TRBJ2-5; V gene: TRBV10-3; CDR3 protein: CAIRALGTPTETQYF
D gene: .; J gene: TRBJ1-2; V gene: TRBV4-1; CDR3 protein: CASSSWTESNYGYTF
D gene: .; J gene: TRBJ1-1; V gene: TRBV20-1; CDR3 protein: CSAGSRTEAFF
D gene: .; J gene: TRBJ2-3; V gene: TRBV5-4; CDR3 protein: CASSLRQGRVDTQYF
D gene: TRBD1; J gene: TRBJ2-3; V gene: TRBV5-5; CDR3 protein: CASSLGQGADTQYF
D gene: TRBD1; J gene: TRBJ1-1; V gene: TRBV6-5; CDR3 protein: CASSADRDTEAFF
D gene: .; J gene: TRBJ1-5; V gene: TRBV7-2; CDR3 protein: CASSFSAEGNQPQHF
D gene: .; J gene: TRBJ1-5; V gene: TRBV19; CDR3 protein: CASRGGLNQPQHF
D gene: TRBD1; J gene: TRBJ1-4; V gene: TRBV25-1; CDR3 protein: CASRSGQRGLGEKLFF
D gene: TRBD2; J gene: TRBJ2-3; V gene: TRBV4-1; CDR3 protein: CASSQSSGGATDTQYF
D gene: .; J gene: TRBJ2-2; V gene: TRBV29-1; CDR3 protein: CSVEVSVAGELFF
D gene: .; J gene: TRBJ1-1; V gene: TRBV6-1; CDR3 protein: CASSTKNRDLAEAFF
D gene: TRBD1; J gene: TRBJ1-1; V gene: TRBV6-1; CDR3 protein: CASGHGTENTEAFF
D gene: .; J gene: TRBJ1-6; V gene: TRBV2; CDR3 protein: CARTTGARNSPLHF